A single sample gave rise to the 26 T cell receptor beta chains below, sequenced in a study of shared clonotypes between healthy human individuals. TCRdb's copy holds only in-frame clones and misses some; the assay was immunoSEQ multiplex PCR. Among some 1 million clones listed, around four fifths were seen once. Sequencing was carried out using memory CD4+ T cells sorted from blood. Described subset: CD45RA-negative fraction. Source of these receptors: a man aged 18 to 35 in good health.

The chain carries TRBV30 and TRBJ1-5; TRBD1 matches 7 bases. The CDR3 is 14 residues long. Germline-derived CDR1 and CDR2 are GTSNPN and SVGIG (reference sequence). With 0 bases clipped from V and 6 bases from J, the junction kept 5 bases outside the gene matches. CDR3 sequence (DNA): TGTGCCTGGAGTGTAGGAGGGGGCAGTCAGCCCCAGCATTTT. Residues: CAWSVGGGSQPQHF. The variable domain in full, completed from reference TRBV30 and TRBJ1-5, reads SQTIHQWPATLVQPVGSPLSLECTVEGTSNPNLYWYRQAAGRGLQLLFYSVGIGQISSEVPQNLSASRPQDRQFILSSKKLLLSDSGFYLCAWSVGGGSQPQHFGDGTRLSIL.

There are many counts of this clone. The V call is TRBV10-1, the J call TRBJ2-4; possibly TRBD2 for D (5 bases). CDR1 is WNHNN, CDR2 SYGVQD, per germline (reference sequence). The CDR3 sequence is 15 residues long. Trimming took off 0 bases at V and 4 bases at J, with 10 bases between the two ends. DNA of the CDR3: TGCGCCAGCAGTGAGTCGGCAACGGGAAAAAACATTCAGTACTTC. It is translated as CASSESATGKNIQYF.

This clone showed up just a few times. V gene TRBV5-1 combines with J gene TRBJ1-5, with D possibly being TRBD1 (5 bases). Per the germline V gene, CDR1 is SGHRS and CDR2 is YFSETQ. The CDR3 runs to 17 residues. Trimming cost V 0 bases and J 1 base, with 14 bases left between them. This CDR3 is CASSLDPGQGSNQPQHF. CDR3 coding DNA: TGCGCCAGCAGCTTGGACCCAGGGCAGGGAAGCAATCAGCCCCAGCATTTT.

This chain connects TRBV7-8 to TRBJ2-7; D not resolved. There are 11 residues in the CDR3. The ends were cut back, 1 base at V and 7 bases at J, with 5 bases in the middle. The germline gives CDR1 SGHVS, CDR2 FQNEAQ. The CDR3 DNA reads TGTGCCAGCAGCTTAGACCTGGAGCAGTACTTC. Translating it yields CASSLDLEQYF.

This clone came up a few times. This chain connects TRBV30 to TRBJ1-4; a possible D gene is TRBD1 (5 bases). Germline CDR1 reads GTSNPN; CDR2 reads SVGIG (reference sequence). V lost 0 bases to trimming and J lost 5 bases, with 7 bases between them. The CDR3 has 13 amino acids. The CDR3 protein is CAWSVQENEKLFF. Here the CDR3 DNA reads TGTGCCTGGAGTGTACAGGAAAATGAAAAACTGTTTTTT.

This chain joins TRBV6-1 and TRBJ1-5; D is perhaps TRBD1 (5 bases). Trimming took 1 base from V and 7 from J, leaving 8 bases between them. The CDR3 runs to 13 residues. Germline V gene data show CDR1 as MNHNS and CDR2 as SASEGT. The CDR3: CASSEGGEQPQHF. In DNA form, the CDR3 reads TGTGCCAGCAGTGAAGGAGGGGAACAGCCCCAGCATTTT.

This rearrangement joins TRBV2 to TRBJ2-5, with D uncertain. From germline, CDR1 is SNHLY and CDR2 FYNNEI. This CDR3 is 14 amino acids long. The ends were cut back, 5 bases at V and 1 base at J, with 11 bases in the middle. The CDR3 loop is CASSPIGAQETQYF. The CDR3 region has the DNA TGTGCCAGCAGTCCCATTGGAGCCCAAGAGACCCAGTACTTC.

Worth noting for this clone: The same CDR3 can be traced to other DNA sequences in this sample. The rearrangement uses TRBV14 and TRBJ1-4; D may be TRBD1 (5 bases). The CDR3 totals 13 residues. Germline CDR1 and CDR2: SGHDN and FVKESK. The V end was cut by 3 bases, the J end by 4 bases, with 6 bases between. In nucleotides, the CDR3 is TGTGCCAGCAGCCAGGGGGTTAATGAAAAACTGTTTTTT. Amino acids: CASSQGVNEKLFF.

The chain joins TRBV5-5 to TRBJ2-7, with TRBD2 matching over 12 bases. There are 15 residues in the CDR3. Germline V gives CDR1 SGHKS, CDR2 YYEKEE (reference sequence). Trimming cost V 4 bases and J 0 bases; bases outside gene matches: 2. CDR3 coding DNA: TGTGCCAGCAGCATGACTAGCGGGAGCTCCTACGAGCAGTACTTC. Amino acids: CASSMTSGSSYEQYF.

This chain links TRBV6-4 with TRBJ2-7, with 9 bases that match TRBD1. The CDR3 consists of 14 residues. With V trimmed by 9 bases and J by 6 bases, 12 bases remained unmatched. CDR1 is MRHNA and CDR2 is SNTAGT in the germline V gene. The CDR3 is CARKYRGRIGEQYF. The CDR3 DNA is TGTGCCAGGAAATACAGGGGGCGAATTGGCGAGCAGTACTTC.

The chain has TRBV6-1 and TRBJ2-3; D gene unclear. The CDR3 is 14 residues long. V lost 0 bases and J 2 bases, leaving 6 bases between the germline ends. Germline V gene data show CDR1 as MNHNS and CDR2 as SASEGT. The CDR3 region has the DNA TGTGCCAGCAGTGAAGCCTTCGTCACAGATACGCAGTATTTT. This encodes CASSEAFVTDTQYF.

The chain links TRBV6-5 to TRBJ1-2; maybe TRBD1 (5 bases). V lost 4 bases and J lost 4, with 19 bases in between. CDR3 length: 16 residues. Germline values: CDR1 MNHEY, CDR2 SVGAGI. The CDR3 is CASSSPWRGLAYGYTF. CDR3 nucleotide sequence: TGTGCCAGCAGTTCCCCGTGGCGGGGACTCGCCTATGGCTACACCTTC.

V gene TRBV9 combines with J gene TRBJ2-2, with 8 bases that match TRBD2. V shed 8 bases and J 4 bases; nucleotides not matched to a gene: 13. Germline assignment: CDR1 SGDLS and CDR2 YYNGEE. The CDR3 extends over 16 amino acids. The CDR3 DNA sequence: TGTGCCAGTGGCAACGCGGGGGGCCAGGGCACCGGGGAGCTGTTTTTT. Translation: CASGNAGGQGTGELFF.

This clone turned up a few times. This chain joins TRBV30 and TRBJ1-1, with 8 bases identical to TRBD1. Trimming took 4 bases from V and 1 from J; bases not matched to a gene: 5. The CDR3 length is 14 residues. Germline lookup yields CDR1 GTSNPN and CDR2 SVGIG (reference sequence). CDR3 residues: CAWNRQGWNTEAFF. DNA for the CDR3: TGTGCCTGGAACCGACAGGGGTGGAACACTGAAGCTTTCTTT.

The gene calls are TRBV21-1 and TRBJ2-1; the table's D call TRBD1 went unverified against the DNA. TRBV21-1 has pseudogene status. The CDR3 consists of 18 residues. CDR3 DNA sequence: TGTGCCAGCAGTCCCACCTCATCCTCCGGGACACCCTGGAATGAGCAGTTCTTC. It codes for CASSPTSSSGTPWNEQFF.

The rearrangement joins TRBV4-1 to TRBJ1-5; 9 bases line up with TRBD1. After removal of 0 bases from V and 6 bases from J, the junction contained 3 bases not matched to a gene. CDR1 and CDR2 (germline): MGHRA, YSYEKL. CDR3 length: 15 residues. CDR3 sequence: CASSQDGQGTQPQHF. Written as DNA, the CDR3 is TGCGCCAGCAGCCAAGATGGACAGGGGACTCAGCCCCAGCATTTT.

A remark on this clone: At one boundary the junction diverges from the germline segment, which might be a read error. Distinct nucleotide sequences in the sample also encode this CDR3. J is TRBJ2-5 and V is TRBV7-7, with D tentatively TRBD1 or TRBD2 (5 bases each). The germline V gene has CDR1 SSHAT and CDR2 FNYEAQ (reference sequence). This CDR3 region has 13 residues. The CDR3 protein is CASSLGEAETQYF. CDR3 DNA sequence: TGTGCTAGCAGCTTGGGGGAAGCAGAGACCCAGTACTTC.

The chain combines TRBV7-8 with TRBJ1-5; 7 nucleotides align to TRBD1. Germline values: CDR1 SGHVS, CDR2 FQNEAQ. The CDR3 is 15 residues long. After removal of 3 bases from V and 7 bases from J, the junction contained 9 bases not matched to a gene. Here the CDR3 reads CASSFRQGPSQPQHF. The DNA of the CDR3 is TGTGCCAGCAGCTTCCGACAGGGCCCATCCCAGCCCCAGCATTTT. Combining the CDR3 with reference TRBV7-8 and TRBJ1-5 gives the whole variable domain GAGVSQSPRYKVAKRGQDVALRCDPISGHVSLFWYQQALGQGPEFLTYFQNEAQLDKSGLPSDRFFAERPEGSVSTLKIQRTQQEDSAVYLCASSFRQGPSQPQHFGDGTRLSIL.

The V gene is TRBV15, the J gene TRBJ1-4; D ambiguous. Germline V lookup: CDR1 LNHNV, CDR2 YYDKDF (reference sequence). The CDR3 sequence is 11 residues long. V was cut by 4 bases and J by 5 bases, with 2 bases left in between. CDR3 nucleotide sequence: TGTGCCACCAGCAAGAATGAAAAACTGTTTTTT. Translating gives CATSKNEKLFF.

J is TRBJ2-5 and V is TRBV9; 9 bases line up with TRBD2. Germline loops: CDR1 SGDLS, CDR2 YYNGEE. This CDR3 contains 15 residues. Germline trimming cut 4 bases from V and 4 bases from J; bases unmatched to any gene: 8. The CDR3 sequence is CASSTGTSSGETQYF. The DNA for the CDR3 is TGTGCCAGCAGCACTGGGACTAGCTCGGGAGAGACCCAGTACTTC.

CDR3 sequence (DNA): TGTGCCAGCAGCTTGGACAGGGGTCCCATATATTTT. It yields the protein CASSLDRGPIYF. The J gene is TRBJ1-3, the V gene TRBV5-6; 7 nucleotides align to TRBD1. Per the germline V gene, CDR1 is SGHDT and CDR2 is YYEEEE. This CDR3 comprises 12 residues. J was trimmed by 11 bases and V by 0 bases; bases with no gene match: 2.

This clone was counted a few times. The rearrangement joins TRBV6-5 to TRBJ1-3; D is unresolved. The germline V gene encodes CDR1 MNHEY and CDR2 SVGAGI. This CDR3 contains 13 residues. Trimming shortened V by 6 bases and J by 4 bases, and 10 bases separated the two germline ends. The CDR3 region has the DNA TGTGCCAGCAGCCCCCAGAGGGGAAACACCATATATTTT. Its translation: CASSPQRGNTIYF.

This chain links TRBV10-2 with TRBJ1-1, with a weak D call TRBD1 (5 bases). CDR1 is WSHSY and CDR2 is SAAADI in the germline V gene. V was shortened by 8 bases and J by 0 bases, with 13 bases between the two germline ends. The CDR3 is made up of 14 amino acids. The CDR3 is CASRTGTLNTEAFF. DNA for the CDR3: TGCGCCAGCCGCACCGGGACGTTGAACACTGAAGCTTTCTTT.

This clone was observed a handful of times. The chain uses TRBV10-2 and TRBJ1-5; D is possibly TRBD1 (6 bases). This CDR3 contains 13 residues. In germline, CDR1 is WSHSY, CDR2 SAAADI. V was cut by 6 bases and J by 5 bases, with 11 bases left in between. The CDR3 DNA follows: TGCGCCAGCAGGCCAGGGGAGGATCAGCCCCAGCATTTT. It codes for CASRPGEDQPQHF.

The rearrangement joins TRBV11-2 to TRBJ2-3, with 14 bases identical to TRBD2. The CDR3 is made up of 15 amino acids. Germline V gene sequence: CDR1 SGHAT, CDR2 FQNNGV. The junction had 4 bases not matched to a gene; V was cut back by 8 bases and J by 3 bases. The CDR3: CASRRLAGGTDTQYF. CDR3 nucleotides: TGTGCCAGCCGCCGACTAGCGGGGGGGACAGATACGCAGTATTTT.

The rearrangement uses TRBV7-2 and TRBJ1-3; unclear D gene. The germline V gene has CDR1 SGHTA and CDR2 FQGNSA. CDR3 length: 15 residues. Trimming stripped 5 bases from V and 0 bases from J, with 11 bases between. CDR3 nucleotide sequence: TGTGCCAGCAGCGCACGAACGGGCTCTGGAAACACCATATATTTT. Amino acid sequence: CASSARTGSGNTIYF.